Many counts were recorded for the clone carrying this T cell receptor beta chain. Its specificity is unknown. This sample is part of a study of T cells in Graves' hyperthyroidism and ophthalmopathy. Amplified TCR beta CDR3 regions came from RNA transcripts. HTBI primers were used for first-round RT-PCR of the TCR CDR3. TCRdb passed the multiplex PCR reads through MiXCR, listing each CDR3 protein once. The sample carries about 290,000 distinct CDR3 sequences, about an eighth recorded once. Study outcomes and limitations: Among clonotypes expanded in thyroid above 0.001, most were also found in blood.

The germline V gene encodes CDR1 SGDLS and CDR2 YYNGEE. The CDR3 runs to 14 residues. V lost 0 bases and J lost 4, with 10 bases in between. The sequenced material came from blood. This rearrangement joins TRBV9 to TRBJ1-2; a weak D match, TRBD1 (5 bases). This clonotype was obtained from a woman aged 30 to 39 with Graves' hyperthyroidism that later progressed to Graves' ophthalmopathy. CDR3 residues: CASSVGSGRYGYTF. In DNA, the CDR3 is TGTGCCAGCAGCGTAGGGTCAGGGCGCTATGGCTACACCTTC.